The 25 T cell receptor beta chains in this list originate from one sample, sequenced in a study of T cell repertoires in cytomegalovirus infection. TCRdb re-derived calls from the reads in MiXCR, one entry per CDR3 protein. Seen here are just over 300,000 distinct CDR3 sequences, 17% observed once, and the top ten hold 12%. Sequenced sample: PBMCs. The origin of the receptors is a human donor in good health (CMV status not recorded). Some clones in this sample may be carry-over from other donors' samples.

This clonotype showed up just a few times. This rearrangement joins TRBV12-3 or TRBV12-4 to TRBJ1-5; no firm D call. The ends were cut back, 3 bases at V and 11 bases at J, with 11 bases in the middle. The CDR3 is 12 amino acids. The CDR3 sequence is CASSFFRETQHF. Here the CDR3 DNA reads TGTGCCAGCAGTTTTTTTCGAGAGACCCAGCATTTT.

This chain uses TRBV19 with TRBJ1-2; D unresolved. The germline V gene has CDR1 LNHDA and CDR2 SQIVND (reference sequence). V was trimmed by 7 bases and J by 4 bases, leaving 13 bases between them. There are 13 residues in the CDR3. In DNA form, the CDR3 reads TGTGCCAGTAAAAGTTTCCCAAGCTATGGCTACACCTTC. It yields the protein CASKSFPSYGYTF.

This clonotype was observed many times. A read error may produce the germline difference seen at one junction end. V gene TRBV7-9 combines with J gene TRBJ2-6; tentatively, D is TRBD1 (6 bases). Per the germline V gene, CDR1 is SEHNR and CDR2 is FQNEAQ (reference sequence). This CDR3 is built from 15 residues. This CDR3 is CASGLGGSGANVLTF. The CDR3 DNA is TGTGCCAGCGGCTTAGGGGGCTCTGGGGCCAACGTCCTGACTTTC.

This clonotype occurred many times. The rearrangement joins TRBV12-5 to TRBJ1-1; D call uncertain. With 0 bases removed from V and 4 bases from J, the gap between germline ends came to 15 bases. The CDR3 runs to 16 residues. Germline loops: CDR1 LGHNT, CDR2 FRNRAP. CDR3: CASGLVRGGRATEAFF. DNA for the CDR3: TGTGCTAGTGGTTTGGTACGCGGCGGTCGTGCCACTGAAGCTTTCTTT. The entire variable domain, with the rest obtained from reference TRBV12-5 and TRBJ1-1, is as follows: DARVTQTPRHKVTEMGQEVTMRCQPILGHNTVFWYRQTMMQGLELLAYFRNRAPLDDSGMPKDRFSAEMPDATLATLKIQPSEPRDSAVYFCASGLVRGGRATEAFFGQGTRLTVV.

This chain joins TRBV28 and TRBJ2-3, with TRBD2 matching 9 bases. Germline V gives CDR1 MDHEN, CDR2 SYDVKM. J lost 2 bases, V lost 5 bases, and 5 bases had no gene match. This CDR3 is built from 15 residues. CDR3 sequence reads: CASSQLAGYTDTQYF. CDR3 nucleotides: TGTGCCAGCAGTCAGCTAGCGGGGTACACAGATACGCAGTATTTT.

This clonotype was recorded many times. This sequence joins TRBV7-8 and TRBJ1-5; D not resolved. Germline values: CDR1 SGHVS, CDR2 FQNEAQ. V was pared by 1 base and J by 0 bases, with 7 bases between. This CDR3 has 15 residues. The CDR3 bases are TGTGCCAGCAGCTTAGAGGTTAATAGCAATCAGCCCCAGCATTTT. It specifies CASSLEVNSNQPQHF.

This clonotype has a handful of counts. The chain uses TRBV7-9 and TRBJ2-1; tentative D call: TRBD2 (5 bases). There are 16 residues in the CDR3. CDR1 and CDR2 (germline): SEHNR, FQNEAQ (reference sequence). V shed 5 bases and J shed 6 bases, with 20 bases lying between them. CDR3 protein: CASSPGEAGTPNEQFF. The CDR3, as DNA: TGTGCCAGCAGCCCCGGTGAGGCGGGTACCCCCAATGAGCAGTTCTTC. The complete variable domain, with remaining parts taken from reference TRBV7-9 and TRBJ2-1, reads DTGVSQNPRHKITKRGQNVTFRCDPISEHNRLYWYRQTLGQGPEFLTYFQNEAQLEKSRLLSDRFSAERPKGSFSTLEIQRTEQGDSAMYLCASSPGEAGTPNEQFFGPGTRLTVL.

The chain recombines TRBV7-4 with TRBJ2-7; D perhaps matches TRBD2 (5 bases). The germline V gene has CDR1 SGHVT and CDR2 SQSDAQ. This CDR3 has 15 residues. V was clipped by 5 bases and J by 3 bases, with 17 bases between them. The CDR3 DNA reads TGTGCCAGCAGCATCATTCCGGGGATGGTCTACGAGCAGTACTTC. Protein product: CASSIIPGMVYEQYF.

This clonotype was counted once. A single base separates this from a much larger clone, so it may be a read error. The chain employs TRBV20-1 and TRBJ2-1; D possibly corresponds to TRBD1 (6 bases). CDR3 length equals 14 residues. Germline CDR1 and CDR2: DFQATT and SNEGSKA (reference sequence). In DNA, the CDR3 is TGCAGTGCTGAACGGTTAATTGGGGGCAATGAGCAGTTATTC. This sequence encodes CSAERLIGGNEQLF.

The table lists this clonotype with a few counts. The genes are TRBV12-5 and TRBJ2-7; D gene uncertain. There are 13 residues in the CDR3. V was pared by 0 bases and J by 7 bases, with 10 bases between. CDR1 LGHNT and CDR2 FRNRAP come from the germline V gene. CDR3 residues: CASGLVGSKEQYF. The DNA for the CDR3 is TGTGCTAGTGGTTTGGTAGGTAGCAAGGAGCAGTACTTC. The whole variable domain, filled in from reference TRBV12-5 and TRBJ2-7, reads DARVTQTPRHKVTEMGQEVTMRCQPILGHNTVFWYRQTMMQGLELLAYFRNRAPLDDSGMPKDRFSAEMPDATLATLKIQPSEPRDSAVYFCASGLVGSKEQYFGPGTRLTVT.

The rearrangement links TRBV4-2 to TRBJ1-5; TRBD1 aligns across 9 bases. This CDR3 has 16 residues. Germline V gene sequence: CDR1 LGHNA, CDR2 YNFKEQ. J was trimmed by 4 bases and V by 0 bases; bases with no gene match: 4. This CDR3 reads CASSQDMGTGNQPQHF. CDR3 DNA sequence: TGTGCCAGCAGCCAAGATATGGGGACAGGGAATCAGCCCCAGCATTTT.

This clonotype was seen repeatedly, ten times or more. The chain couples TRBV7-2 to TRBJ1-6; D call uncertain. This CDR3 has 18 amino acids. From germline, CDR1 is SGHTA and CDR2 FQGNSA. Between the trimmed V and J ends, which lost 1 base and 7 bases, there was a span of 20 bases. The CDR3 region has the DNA TGTGCCAGCAGCTTAGTTCCCCTCGCGAACGGATTAAATTCACCCCTCCACTTT. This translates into CASSLVPLANGLNSPLHF.

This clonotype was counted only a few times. CDR3 DNA sequence: TGCGCCAGCAGCCAAGACCAATCTGCCGGCAATGAGCAGTTCTTC. Translated, it gives CASSQDQSAGNEQFF. The chain combines TRBV4-1 with TRBJ2-1; D is uncertain. V shed 0 bases and J shed 6 bases, with 12 bases lying between them. CDR1 and CDR2 from the germline V gene are MGHRA and YSYEKL. This CDR3 region has 15 residues.

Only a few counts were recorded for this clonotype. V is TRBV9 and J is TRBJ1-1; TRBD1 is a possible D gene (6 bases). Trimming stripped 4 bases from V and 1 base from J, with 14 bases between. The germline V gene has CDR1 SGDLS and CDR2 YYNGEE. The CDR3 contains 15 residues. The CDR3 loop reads CASSTQDRPNTEAFF. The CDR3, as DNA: TGTGCCAGCAGCACCCAGGACAGACCGAACACTGAAGCTTTCTTT.

CDR3 amino acids: CASSPGVGAAYSPLHF. Written as DNA, the CDR3 is TGTGCCAGCAGCCCCGGTGTAGGGGCCGCTTATTCACCCCTCCACTTT. The chain has TRBV4-2 and TRBJ1-6; D possibly corresponds to TRBD1 (5 bases). Trimming left V 4 bases short and J 8 bases short, with 18 bases between. This CDR3 comprises 16 residues. Germline-derived CDR1 and CDR2 are LGHNA and YNFKEQ.

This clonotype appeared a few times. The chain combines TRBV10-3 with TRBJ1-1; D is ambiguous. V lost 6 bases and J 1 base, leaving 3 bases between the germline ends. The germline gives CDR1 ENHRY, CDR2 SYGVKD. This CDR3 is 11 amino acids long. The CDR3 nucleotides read TGTGCCATCAGGGGGAACACTGAAGCTTTCTTT. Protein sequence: CAIRGNTEAFF.

The CDR3 DNA reads TGTGCCAGCAGTTGGACAGGCACAACTAATGAAAAACTGTTTTTT. It translates to CASSWTGTTNEKLFF. The chain combines TRBV12-3 or TRBV12-4 with TRBJ1-4, with 7 bases aligning to TRBD1. CDR3 length: 15 residues. V was pared by 4 bases and J by 0 bases, with 2 bases of the junction left unmatched.

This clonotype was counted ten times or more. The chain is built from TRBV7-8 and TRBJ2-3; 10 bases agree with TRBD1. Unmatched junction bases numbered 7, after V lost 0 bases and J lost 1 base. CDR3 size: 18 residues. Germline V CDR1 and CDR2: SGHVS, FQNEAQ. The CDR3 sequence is CASSLALLGTGGTDTQYF. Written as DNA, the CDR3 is TGTGCCAGCAGCTTAGCGCTGTTGGGGACAGGGGGCACAGATACGCAGTATTTT.

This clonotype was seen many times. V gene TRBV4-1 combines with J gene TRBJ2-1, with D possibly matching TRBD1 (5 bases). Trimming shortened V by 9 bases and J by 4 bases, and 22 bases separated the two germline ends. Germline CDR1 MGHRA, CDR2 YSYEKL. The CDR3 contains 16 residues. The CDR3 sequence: CASNTEDNGRYNEQFF. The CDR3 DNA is TGCGCCAGTAACACTGAGGACAATGGGCGATACAATGAGCAGTTCTTC.

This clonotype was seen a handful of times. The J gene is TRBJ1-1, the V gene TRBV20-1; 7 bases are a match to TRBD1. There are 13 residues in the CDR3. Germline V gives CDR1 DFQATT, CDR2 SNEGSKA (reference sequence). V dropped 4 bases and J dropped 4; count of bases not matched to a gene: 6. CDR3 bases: TGCAGTGCTAAAGGAGACAGGGCCACTGAAGCTTTCTTT. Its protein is CSAKGDRATEAFF.

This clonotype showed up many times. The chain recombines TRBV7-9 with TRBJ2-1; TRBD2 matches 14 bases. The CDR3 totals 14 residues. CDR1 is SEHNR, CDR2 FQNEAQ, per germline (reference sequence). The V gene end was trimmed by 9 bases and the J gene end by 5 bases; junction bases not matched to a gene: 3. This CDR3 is CASSTSGGDNEQFF. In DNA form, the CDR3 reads TGTGCCAGTTCGACTAGCGGGGGGGACAATGAGCAGTTCTTC.

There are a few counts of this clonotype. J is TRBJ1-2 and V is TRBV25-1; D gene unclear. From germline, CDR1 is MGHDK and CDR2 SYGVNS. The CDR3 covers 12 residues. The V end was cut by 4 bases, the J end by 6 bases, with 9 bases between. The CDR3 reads CASSVGWNGYTF. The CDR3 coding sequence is TGTGCCAGCAGTGTAGGGTGGAATGGCTACACCTTC.

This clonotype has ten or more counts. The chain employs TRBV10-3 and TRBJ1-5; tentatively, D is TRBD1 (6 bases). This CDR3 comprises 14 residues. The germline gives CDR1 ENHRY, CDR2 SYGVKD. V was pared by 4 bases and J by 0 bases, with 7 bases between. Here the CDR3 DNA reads TGTGCCATCAGTGTGGACAGTAGCAATCAGCCCCAGCATTTT. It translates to CAISVDSSNQPQHF.

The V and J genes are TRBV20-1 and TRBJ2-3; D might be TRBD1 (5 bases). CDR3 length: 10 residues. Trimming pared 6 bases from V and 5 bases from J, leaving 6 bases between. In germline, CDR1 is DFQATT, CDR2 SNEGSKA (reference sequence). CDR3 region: CSAGQDTQYF. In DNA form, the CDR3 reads TGCAGTGCGGGGCAAGATACGCAGTATTTT.

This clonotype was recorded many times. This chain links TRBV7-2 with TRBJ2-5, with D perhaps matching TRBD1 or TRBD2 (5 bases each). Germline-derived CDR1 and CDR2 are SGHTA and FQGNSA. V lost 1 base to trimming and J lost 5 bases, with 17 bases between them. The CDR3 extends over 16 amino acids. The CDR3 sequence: CASSLVGGRVRETQYF. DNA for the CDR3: TGTGCCAGCAGCTTAGTTGGAGGCAGGGTCAGGGAGACCCAGTACTTC.